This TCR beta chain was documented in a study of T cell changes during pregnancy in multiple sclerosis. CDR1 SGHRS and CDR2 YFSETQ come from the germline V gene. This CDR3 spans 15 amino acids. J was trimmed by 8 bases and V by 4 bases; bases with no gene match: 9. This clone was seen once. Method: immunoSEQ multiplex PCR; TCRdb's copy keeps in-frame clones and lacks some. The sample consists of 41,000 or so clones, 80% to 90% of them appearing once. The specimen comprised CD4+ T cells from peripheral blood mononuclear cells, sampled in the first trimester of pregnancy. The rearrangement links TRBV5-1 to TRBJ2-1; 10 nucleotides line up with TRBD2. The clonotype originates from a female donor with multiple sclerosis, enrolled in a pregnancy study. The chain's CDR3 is CASSPGLAAVDEQFF. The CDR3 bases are TGCGCCAGCAGCCCAGGACTAGCGGCTGTCGATGAGCAGTTCTTC.